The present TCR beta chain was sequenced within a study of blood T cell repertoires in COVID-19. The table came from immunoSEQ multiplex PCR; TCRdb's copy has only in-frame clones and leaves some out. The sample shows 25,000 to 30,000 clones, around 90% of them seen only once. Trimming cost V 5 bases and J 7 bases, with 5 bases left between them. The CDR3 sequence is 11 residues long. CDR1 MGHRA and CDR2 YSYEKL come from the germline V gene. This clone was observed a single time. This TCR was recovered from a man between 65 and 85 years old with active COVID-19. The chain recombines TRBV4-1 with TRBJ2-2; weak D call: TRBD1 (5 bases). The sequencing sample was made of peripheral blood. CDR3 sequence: CASSDSGELFF. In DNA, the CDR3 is TGCGCCAGCAGCGACAGCGGGGAGCTGTTTTTT.